The source of this TCR beta chain is a study of T cells expressing NK-cell markers. At the level of the study: Obtained from sorted CD3+CD56+NKG2C+, CD3+CD56+NKG2C- and CD3+CD56-NKG2C+ T cells were the TCR beta repertoires.

The CDR3 has 14 residues. Per germline, CDR1 KGHSH and CDR2 LQKENI. TCRdb re-called the 5' RACE reads and catalogs CDR3 proteins one per entry, DNA excluded. The sample holds a few hundred thousand distinct CDR3 sequences. The genes are TRBV18 and TRBJ2-5; TCRdb returns TRBD1, unconfirmable since there is no DNA. Sequencing was performed on blood T cells: a sorted CD56 or NKG2C T cell subset, CD4+ or CD8+ T cells, or bulk PBMC T cells (not recorded which). The receptor was derived from a man aged 18-70 years in good health. The CDR3 protein is CASSRQGRSETQYF.